The clone carrying this T cell receptor beta chain was counted many times. Primers targeting TRAV and TRBV primed first-strand cDNA, covering alpha and beta chains. Using a constant-region primer together with a V-primer adapter, TCRs were subjected to around 20 PCR cycles of amplification. TCRdb ran MiXCR on the reads and lists one entry per CDR3 protein. The repertoire holds tens of thousands of distinct CDR3 sequences, with roughly 24% as singletons. Germline V lookup: CDR1 MRHNA, CDR2 SNTAGT. V shed 0 bases, J shed 6 bases, and the junction held 8 bases outside the gene matches. The CDR3 covers 17 residues. This entry is derived from a study of low-dose radiotherapy and immunotherapy resistance in tumors. Time point described: before trial treatment.

Sequenced material: PBMCs, taken before treatment. This chain joins TRBV6-4 and TRBJ2-3; 11 positions match TRBD2. This sequence originates from a male donor with prostate cancer. The CDR3 sequence is CASSDSTSGSGSDTQYF. DNA of the CDR3: TGTGCCAGCAGTGACTCAACTAGCGGGAGCGGTTCGGATACGCAGTATTTT.